This entry describes one TCR beta chain. This record belongs to a study of blood T cell repertoires in COVID-19. Study at large: The United States, Italy and Spain were the sources of the acute and convalescent COVID-19 samples.

The authors' processing: For nucleated cells, counts were estimated from reference gene primer amplification. The protocol was immunoSEQ multiplex PCR, while the TCRdb copy is restricted to in-frame clones and leaves out a portion. D and trimming come from the DNA, and the V and J calls and clone size come from that table. Of about 66,000 clones in the sample, approximately 90% were seen once. This sequence was found in a man in his sixties or seventies with acute or convalescent COVID-19. The sample consisted of peripheral blood.

CDR3 coding DNA: TGTGCCAGCAGCGGCTACCCCCGGGACAGGACGGAGACCCAGTACTTC. This codes for CASSGYPRDRTETQYF. The chain is built from TRBV7-2 and TRBJ2-5, with 8 bases aligning to TRBD1. Germline values: CDR1 SGHTA, CDR2 FQGNSA. The CDR3 has 16 amino acids. The V gene end was trimmed by 5 bases and the J gene end by 5 bases; junction bases not matched to a gene: 13.